This T cell receptor (beta chain) emerged from a study of cytomegalovirus exposure and HLA in healthy donors. Across the study: T cells numbering about 200 million yielded around 120 million unique TCR beta sequences in an earlier analysis. Study-wide results and limits: Sequencing depth across donors, presence/absence analyses assumed, was roughly uniform. One variant, a missense change in DCLRE1C, was linked in a later analysis to TCR beta V- and J-gene trimming. Rarity held for most TCR sequences, but there were some public TCRs that occurred in many donors.

Comments on this clone: Its antigen is not identified.

It was with 60 Vbeta and 13 Jbeta primers that the PCR ran. TCRdb's table, derived via immunoSEQ multiplex PCR, lists solely in-frame clones and lacks some. In the table there are 160,000 or so clones, over 60% of which are singletons. Germline V gene lookup returns CDR1 SGHAT and CDR2 FQNNGV. Trimming stripped 0 bases from V and 4 bases from J, with 13 bases between. This CDR3 is 16 amino acids long. The rearrangement links TRBV11-2 to TRBJ1-3; no clear D gene. The source material was PBMCs. The TCR was taken from a man aged 35-49 years in good health and CMV-seronegative. The CDR3 region has the DNA TGTGCCAGCAGCTTAGACTCTGCCAGAAGAGGAAACACCATATATTTT. The encoded protein is CASSLDSARRGNTIYF.